This T cell receptor (beta chain) is drawn from a study of T cells in Graves' hyperthyroidism and ophthalmopathy. Regarding the study as a whole: Expanded thyroid clonotypes (above 0.001) were mostly also found in blood.

This CDR3 is built from 17 residues. Germline loops: CDR1 SNHLY, CDR2 FYNNEI. Deletions cut 2 bases from V and 2 bases from J, with 16 bases between. What was amplified from RNA transcripts were TCR beta CDR3 regions. The HTBI set primed first-round TCR CDR3 RT-PCR. TCRdb reprocessed the multiplex PCR reads with MiXCR, giving one entry per CDR3 protein. The sample contains approximately 410,000 distinct CDR3 sequences, roughly 14% of which appear only once. This clonotype has ten or more counts. Its target is not known. Sequences were obtained from blood. This chain uses TRBV2 with TRBJ1-5; possible D gene TRBD1, 5 bases. The receptor was derived from a young man with Graves' ophthalmopathy. This chain's CDR3 is CASSESPRVRGNQPQHF. DNA of the CDR3: TGTGCCAGCAGTGAAAGCCCCAGGGTTCGCGGCAATCAGCCCCAGCATTTT.